This record concerns one TCR beta chain sequence. This clonotype was counted ten times or more. Which antigen it targets is not known. No base quality values were provided; no much bigger clone lies one nucleotide off. The sample is drawn from a study of blood T cells in healthy people across ages (dated by TCRdb to the mid-2010s). Study-wide context: In model experiments, roughly one uniquely barcoded TCR beta cDNA molecule per two T cells was captured by template switching. The study measured age-related changes in TCR beta repertoire diversity using deep sequencing normalized with unique cDNA molecular identifiers. Donors were grouped into four age groups: young (average approximately 15 years), middle-aged (39), aged (over 55) and long-lived (approximately 75). To avoid experimental bias, donors of different ages were randomly spread across the sequencing lanes. The study analyzed two additional independent replicas of 1 million unique cDNA reads from the same blood draw for two donors, one aged 18 to 30 and one aged 80 or older.

Beyond this particular receptor, the publication reports: Compared with the aged group, more naive CD4+ T cells, fewer expanded clones and increased TCR diversity were shown by the long-lived group, suggesting age selection. The CMV infection status of donors was not known, potentially confounding age-related changes in expanded clonotypes. There was a strong correlation between observed TCR beta diversity and the percentage of naive T cells measured by flow cytometry. Estimates of total diversity from one million sequenced T cells were regarded as lower bounds and underestimates. Bulk unsorted PBMC profiling prevented conclusive comparison of naive and antigen-experienced compartments. As age increased, observed TCR beta diversity per million T cells dropped in a roughly linear way, and a significant reduction was already evident by age around 41.

Library generation was performed with 5' RACE. TCRdb names Illumina HiSeq 2500 as the instrument used. A second PCR of roughly 7 to 11 cycles was performed with a sample-barcoded 5' primer and a J-beta primer mix. A unique molecular identifier was introduced onto each TCR beta cDNA molecule by a template-switch 5' adaptor carrying 12 random nucleotides. Each sample yielded at least 2.5 million CDR3-containing paired-end reads. First-strand cDNA synthesis was performed from all RNA using the Mint cDNA synthesis kit, with priming by a TRBC-specific oligonucleotide. After uracil-DNA glycosylase treatment, a first 18-cycle PCR used universal primers M1SS and BC2_uni_R on all cDNA. As for the original processing: For normalization, 1 million high-quality reads were randomly selected from each sample, with every read carrying a distinct molecular identifier. Reads with shared molecular identifiers were discarded instead of being binned into consensus sequences. MiTCR, set to a Q25 quality threshold and the strictest error-elimination algorithm, was used for CDR3 identification, clonotype clustering and error correction. A nonparametric unseen species model with Euler transformation was used to estimate lower-bound total TCR beta diversity. Clones were called with MiXCR by TCRdb after fastp trimmed the public reads at Q25, and only in-frame beta chains were retained. Identical CDR3 proteins give one entry, which carries the most common genes and DNA. TCRdb's processing, not the authors' own work, is the source of the V and J calls. The sample profile shows roughly 900,000 distinct CDR3 sequences; 25% to 35% of them were found once. Approximately 15% of the sample lies in the top ten.

Systemically healthy Caucasian individuals from Russia, 39 in total and aged about 6 to 90 years, were included as donors. About 9.6 milliliters of peripheral blood were collected from each donor into EDTA-treated Vacutainer tubes. Ficoll-Paque density-gradient centrifugation was used to isolate PBMCs, with at least 6.5 million obtained per sample. Trizol reagent was used to extract total RNA from PBMCs, with at least 5.5 micrograms per sample. The percentages of naive CD45RAhigh/CD27high T cells were determined by flow cytometry on a PBMC aliquot from every donor. V loses 0 bases at its end and J loses 6 bases; junction bases beyond the gene matches: 16. The CDR3 holds 19 amino acids from the cysteine to the phenylalanine. Solely the CDR3 DNA is kept, with 57 bases framed from the first base. CDR1 and CDR2 were assigned from the germline V gene as LGHNA and YSLEER.

The TCR sequence derives from an elderly woman in good health. The sample was blood. Recombination connected TRBV4-3 to TRBJ2-5, with 10 middle bases fitting TRBD1. The CDR3 corresponds to CASSQDGPGQGFGRKTQYF. The DNA sequence follows: TGCGCCAGCAGCCAAGACGGGCCGGGACAGGGGTTCGGAAGGAAGACCCAGTACTTC.